Listed below are T cell receptor beta chains from one sample, sequenced in a study of post-analysis software for immune sequencing data. TCRdb reanalysed the PCR reads using MiXCR and keeps one entry per CDR3 protein. The sample has about 820,000 distinct CDR3 sequences, 53% seen once. The sample consisted of blood. These receptors originate from a girl aged 10 to 17 with multiple sclerosis. CDR3s include the opening cysteine and the closing phenylalanine or tryptophan. D genes are given only for firm matches. Clone size is stated in some rows and not others, as once, few, many or a class when expanded.

d_gene,v_gene,j_gene,abundance,CDR3nt,CDR3aa
TRBD2,TRBV12-3/TRBV12-4,TRBJ2-7,-,TGTGCCAGTAGTGACGCGCGCCGGGGGGCCTACGAGCAGTACTTC,CASSDARRGAYEQYF
-,TRBV14,TRBJ2-5,-,TGTGCCTCCAACCACGGTCAAGAGACCCAGTACTTC,CASNHGQETQYF
TRBD2,TRBV5-1,TRBJ2-5,few,TGCGCCAGCAGCACCATAGCGGGGGGCCAAGAGACCCAGTACTTC,CASSTIAGGQETQYF
-,TRBV18,TRBJ2-7,few,TGTGCCAGCTCCCCAGGGGGGGAGCCCTACGAGCAGTACTTC,CASSPGGEPYEQYF
TRBD2,TRBV3-1,TRBJ2-5,once,TGTACCAGCAGCCAAGATATTCTCGGGGGGGAGACCCAGTACTTC,CTSSQDILGGETQYF
TRBD2,TRBV6-1,TRBJ2-7,few,TGTGCCAGCATCCGCGGGGGATCCTACGAGCAGTACTTC,CASIRGGSYEQYF
TRBD1,TRBV5-1,TRBJ1-2,-,TGCGCCGGCAGCTTCGGATGGACAGGGGGCTTTGGCTACACCTTC,CAGSFGWTGGFGYTF
TRBD1,TRBV29-1,TRBJ2-2,-,TGCAGCGTTGAAGATCGGACAGGGTTGGTACTGAACACCGGGGAGCTGTTTTTT,CSVEDRTGLVLNTGELFF
-,TRBV5-1,TRBJ2-1,-,TGCGCCAGCAGCTTGGGGGAGATCGTCCCCTACAATGAGCAGTTCTTC,CASSLGEIVPYNEQFF
-,TRBV6-5,TRBJ2-1,-,TGTGCCAGCAGTGGGACGCTTGGCGGGGTTTTCGATGAGCAGTTCTTC,CASSGTLGGVFDEQFF
-,TRBV29-1,TRBJ2-7,-,TGCAGCGTTGAAGTTCTCGGCAAGGGCGAGCAGTACTTC,CSVEVLGKGEQYF
-,TRBV29-1,TRBJ2-1,-,TGCAGCGCCCGAAGGGGGGTCGACAATGAGCAGTTCTTC,CSARRGVDNEQFF
-,TRBV6-6,TRBJ1-5,few,TGTGCCAGCAGGGAGACCCATACCCAGCCCCAGCATTTT,CASRETHTQPQHF
-,TRBV5-1,TRBJ1-1,-,TGCGCCAGCAGCTTGGATGCAGGGTATAGTGAAGCTTTCTTT,CASSLDAGYSEAFF
-,TRBV6-6,TRBJ2-3,-,TGTGCCAGCAGTTACTCGGAGGGGGCAGGAGGTACGCAGTATTTT,CASSYSEGAGGTQYF
TRBD2,TRBV12-5,TRBJ2-7,-,TGTGCTAGTGGTTTGGTAAGGGCTAGCGGAACCTACGAGCAGTACTTC,CASGLVRASGTYEQYF